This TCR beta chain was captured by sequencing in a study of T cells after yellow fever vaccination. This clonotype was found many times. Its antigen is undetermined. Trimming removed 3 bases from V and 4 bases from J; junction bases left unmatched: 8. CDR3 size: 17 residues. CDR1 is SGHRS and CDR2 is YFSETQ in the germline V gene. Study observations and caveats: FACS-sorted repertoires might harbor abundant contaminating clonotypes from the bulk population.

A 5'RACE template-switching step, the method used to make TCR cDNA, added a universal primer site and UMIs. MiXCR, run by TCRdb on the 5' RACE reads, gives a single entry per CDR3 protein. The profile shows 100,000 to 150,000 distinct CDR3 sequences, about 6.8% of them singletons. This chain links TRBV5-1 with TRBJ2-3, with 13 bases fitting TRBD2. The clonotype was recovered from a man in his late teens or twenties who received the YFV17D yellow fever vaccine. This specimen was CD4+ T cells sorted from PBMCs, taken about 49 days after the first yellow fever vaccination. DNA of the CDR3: TGCGCCAGCAGCTCCGGACTAGCGGGGGTGAAGTCAGATACGCAGTATTTT. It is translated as CASSSGLAGVKSDTQYF.